This TCR beta chain was sequenced during a study of OX40 agonist ivuxolimab in advanced cancers. General study findings and limits: Antigen specificity was not determined for the expanded peripheral T cells. At doses 0.1 to 3.0 mg/kg, CD4+ and CD8+ clones expanded.

Measured with immunoSEQ multiplex PCR; TCRdb has only the in-frame clones, and not every one. This table holds tens of thousands of clones, about 81% found once. To note about this clone: Its matching antigen is unknown.

Germline lookup yields CDR1 SNHLY and CDR2 FYNNEI. This CDR3 has 13 residues. The ends were cut back, 2 bases at V and 5 bases at J, with 9 bases in the middle. This clonotype was obtained from an adult with an advanced solid tumor such as melanoma, head and neck, liver or kidney cancer. This chain links TRBV2 with TRBJ1-2, with TRBD1 as a possible D gene (5 bases). The sample consisted of CD4+ or CD8+ T cells sorted from blood, taken in a trial of the OX40 agonist ivuxolimab. CDR3 nucleotides: TGTGCCAGCAGTGAATCGGGGGAATATGGCTACACCTTC. It codes for CASSESGEYGYTF.